This T cell receptor beta chain derives from a study of T cell changes during pregnancy in multiple sclerosis. Measured with immunoSEQ multiplex PCR; TCRdb has only the in-frame clones, and not every one. Of about 49,000 clones listed, 94% are singletons. The CDR3 has 15 residues. V lost 3 bases, J lost 3 bases, and 15 bases lay in between. The germline V gene has CDR1 LNHDA and CDR2 SQIVND (reference sequence). The rearrangement joins TRBV19 to TRBJ2-7, with D tentatively TRBD2 (5 bases). This TCR was sampled from a female donor with multiple sclerosis, enrolled in a pregnancy study. Sequences were derived from CD8+ T cells from peripheral blood mononuclear cells, sampled before pregnancy. CDR3 protein: CASSMVGNLNYEQYF. CDR3 bases: TGTGCCAGTAGTATGGTCGGGAACCTGAACTACGAGCAGTACTTC.